This note documents a single TCR beta chain sequence. Its antigen is unknown. This entry is derived from a study of blood T cells in healthy people across ages. V was clipped by 1 base and J by 2 bases; unmatched bases: 6. Per germline, CDR1 SEHNR and CDR2 FQNEAQ (reference sequence). The CDR3 sequence is 16 residues long. The use of a sample-barcoded 5' primer and a J-beta primer mix characterized a second PCR of about 6 to 11 cycles. Each of the cDNA molecules was tagged by a template-switch adaptor with 12 random nucleotides. TCRdb fed the 5' RACE reads into MiXCR, producing one record per CDR3 protein. The sample contains over a million distinct CDR3 sequences, approximately 59% of which appear only once. Study results and limitations: The fall in TCR beta diversity per million T cells was roughly linear with age.

Each sample had at least 7 million PBMCs isolated. The source of this sequence is a man between 18 and 29 years old in good health. The chain combines TRBV7-9 with TRBJ2-5, with TRBD1 matching 8 bases. Sequencing was performed on blood. The CDR3 loop is CASSLGGRGLQETQYF. Here the CDR3 DNA reads TGTGCCAGCAGCTTAGGGGGCAGGGGGCTTCAAGAGACCCAGTACTTC. The complete variable domain, with remaining parts taken from reference TRBV7-9 and TRBJ2-5, reads DTGVSQNPRHKITKRGQNVTFRCDPISEHNRLYWYRQTLGQGPEFLTYFQNEAQLEKSRLLSDRFSAERPKGSFSTLEIQRTEQGDSAMYLCASSLGGRGLQETQYFGPGTRLLVL.